This T cell receptor beta chain appears in the sequencing data of a study of T cell changes during pregnancy in multiple sclerosis (dated by TCRdb to about 2019). The study in broad terms: Changes in the T cell repertoire over the course of pregnancy were examined in this study in women with multiple sclerosis.

The library was made by the immunoSEQ multiplex PCR assay. In TCRdb, the immuneACCESS table is reduced to in-frame sequences with V and J assigned. These tables do not hold every clone; where another copy was compared, an unresolved V gene accounts for under half, and the others remain unexplained. The sample data list approximately 37,000 clones, and 90% to 95% of these were observed just once. Approximately 0.61% of the sample comes from the top ten. CDR1 and CDR2, looked up from the germline V gene, are MDHEN and SYDVKM. Clipping removes 5 bases from V and 6 bases from J, with 9 as the unmatched junction base count. The CDR3 contains 16 residues, cysteine and phenylalanine counted. Solely the CDR3 DNA is kept, with 48 bases framed from the first base. Compared with the rest of its sample, this clone is medium-sized (0.01 to 0.1%). No antigen is known for it. The sample holds no much larger clone one base away, and base qualities are not on file.

This clonotype was sampled from a female donor with multiple sclerosis, enrolled in a pregnancy study. In this chain, TRBV28 is recombined with TRBJ2-4; 11 bases in between match TRBD2. This specimen was CD4+ T cells from peripheral blood mononuclear cells, taken in the third trimester of pregnancy. The CDR3 reads CASSARRLAGLNIQYF. DNA sequence: TGTGCCAGCAGTGCACGCCGACTAGCGGGACTAAACATTCAGTACTTC.